The 27 T cell receptor beta chains given below trace back to one sample, sequenced in a study of blood T cells in healthy people across ages. Together with a sample-barcoded 5' primer, a J-beta primer mix was included in a second PCR lasting about 6 to 12 cycles. Using its own MiXCR run on the 5' RACE reads, TCRdb lists one record per CDR3 protein. The table records around 1,000,000 distinct CDR3 sequences, 20% to 25% of them present only once. These data also featured in a second study, about T cells of mothers and their children.

Specimen: blood. These receptors originate from a girl aged 2-10 years in good health.

V is TRBV12-3 or TRBV12-4 and J is TRBJ2-3; TRBD1 matches at 8 bases. This CDR3 has 16 residues. V lost 5 bases and J lost 2; bases outside the gene matches: 9. As DNA, the CDR3 is TGTGCCAGCAGTCCCCAGGGGGCTCTCTTCACAGATACGCAGTATTTT. Protein sequence: CASSPQGALFTDTQYF.

The chain has TRBV11-2 and TRBJ2-1, with D perhaps assigned TRBD1 or TRBD2 (5 bases each). V lost 1 base and J 5 bases, leaving 21 bases between the germline ends. The CDR3 spans 18 residues. Germline CDR1 and CDR2: SGHAT and FQNNGV. The CDR3 reads CASSLAFAGSVPDNEQFF. The DNA for the CDR3 is TGTGCCAGCAGCTTAGCTTTCGCAGGGAGCGTTCCAGACAATGAGCAGTTCTTC.

V usage is TRBV20-1 and J usage is TRBJ1-4, with 7 bases identical to TRBD1. The CDR3 has 15 amino acids. V lost 5 bases, J lost 0 bases, and 6 bases stayed unmatched. Germline loops: CDR1 DFQATT, CDR2 SNEGSKA (reference sequence). The chain's CDR3 is CSAWDSSATNEKLFF. CDR3 DNA: TGCAGTGCTTGGGACAGCTCTGCAACTAATGAAAAACTGTTTTTT.

This chain uses TRBV4-2 with TRBJ2-3; the match to TRBD2 covers 11 bases. The CDR3 extends over 18 amino acids. Germline CDR1 and CDR2: LGHNA and YNFKEQ. V dropped 0 bases and J dropped 0; count of bases not matched to a gene: 5. The CDR3 here is CASSQELAGARSTDTQYF. In DNA form, the CDR3 reads TGTGCCAGCAGCCAAGAACTAGCGGGGGCGAGGAGCACAGATACGCAGTATTTT.

This clonotype was observed a handful of times. The chain has TRBV28 and TRBJ2-1; perhaps TRBD2 as D (6 bases). The J call could be wrong; TRBJ2-5 is a better fit for the DNA end. Germline CDR1 MDHEN, CDR2 SYDVKM. CDR3 size: 19 residues. CDR3 residues: CASSLSYGGSSASQETQYF. The CDR3 region has the DNA TGTGCCAGCAGTTTAAGCTATGGGGGGTCTAGCGCATCCCAAGAGACCCAGTACTTC.

The V gene is TRBV7-8, the J gene TRBJ2-7; no firm D call. CDR3 length equals 15 residues. V shed 5 bases and J shed 2 bases, with 16 bases lying between them. The germline V gene encodes CDR1 SGHVS and CDR2 FQNEAQ. As DNA, the CDR3 is TGTGCCAGCAGCCCAAGGGCATTTAGGACCTACGAGCAGTACTTC. Translating it yields CASSPRAFRTYEQYF.

The chain employs TRBV4-3 and TRBJ2-1; TRBD2 aligns across 11 bases. Trimming at V came to 3 bases and at J to 7 bases, leaving 8 bases not matched to a gene. The germline V gene has CDR1 LGHNA and CDR2 YSLEER. CDR3 size: 16 residues. The CDR3 DNA follows: TGCGCCAGCAGCCAGCGACTAGCGGGGATTAATAATGAGCAGTTCTTC. Its translation: CASSQRLAGINNEQFF.

This clonotype was counted a few times. The V gene is TRBV29-1, the J gene TRBJ2-7; 9 nucleotides agree with TRBD2. Germline CDR1 reads SQVTM; CDR2 reads ANQGSEA. This CDR3 has 13 amino acids. Trimming cost V 8 bases and J 7 bases; bases outside gene matches: 12. CDR3 loop: CSTGVAGVGEQYF. CDR3 bases: TGCAGCACGGGGGTAGCGGGAGTAGGGGAGCAGTACTTC.

As concerns this clonotype: One end of the junction fails to match germline, which may point to a read error. The CDR3 nucleotides are TGTGCCAGCAGTTTGCAGGGATTATCCTACGAGCAGTGCTTC. This translates into CASSLQGLSYEQCF. V usage is TRBV27 and J usage is TRBJ2-5, with a possible D match to TRBD1 (5 bases). The CDR3 is 14 amino acids. In germline, CDR1 is MNHEY, CDR2 SMNVEV (reference sequence).

The chain links TRBV12-3 or TRBV12-4 to TRBJ1-5, with TRBD1 as a possible D gene (5 bases). This CDR3 is 13 amino acids long. V was clipped by 8 bases and J by 1 base, with 9 bases between them. CDR3 protein: CASGRGSNQPQHF. DNA of the CDR3: TGTGCCAGCGGGAGGGGCAGCAATCAGCCCCAGCATTTT.

The chain has TRBV11-2 and TRBJ2-5; 11 bases are shared with TRBD2. CDR1 and CDR2 from the germline V gene are SGHAT and FQNNGV. The CDR3 is made up of 18 amino acids. The junction had 22 bases not matched to a gene; V was cut back by 5 bases and J by 11 bases. The chain's CDR3 is CASSPLGVRTSGWVEQYF. As DNA, the CDR3 is TGTGCCAGCAGCCCTCTAGGAGTTCGGACTAGCGGGTGGGTGGAGCAGTACTTC.

In this sample, this clonotype turned up a few times. The germline gene is not matched at one end of the junction; a read error may be the cause. This chain joins TRBV27 and TRBJ2-3, with TRBD2 matching 11 bases. Germline CDR1 reads MNHEY; CDR2 reads SMNVEV (reference sequence). The CDR3 has 17 residues. CDR3 bases: TGTGCCAGCAGTTTATCTTGGGTTAGCGGGGGGGCAGATACGCGGTATTTT. It is translated as CASSLSWVSGGADTRYF.

This clonotype has just a few counts. This chain uses TRBV4-1 with TRBJ1-4; 7 positions agree with TRBD1. Germline assignment: CDR1 MGHRA and CDR2 YSYEKL. The length of the CDR3 is 16 residues. Unmatched junction bases numbered 7, after V lost 0 bases and J lost 6 bases. The CDR3, as DNA: TGCGCCAGCAGCCAAGATAGCAGGGGGGTTTATGAAAAACTGTTTTTT. It specifies CASSQDSRGVYEKLFF.

This clonotype was counted between two and nine times. The rearrangement uses TRBV4-2 and TRBJ1-5; D is ambiguous. CDR1 is LGHNA and CDR2 is YNFKEQ in the germline V gene. Trimming cost V 0 bases and J 4 bases, with 7 bases left between them. The CDR3 runs 14 residues. The CDR3 DNA reads as TGTGCCAGCAGCCAAGATGCGGAGAATCAGCCCCAGCATTTT. Encoded protein: CASSQDAENQPQHF.

This clonotype appeared a few times. The J gene is TRBJ1-2, the V gene TRBV5-5; no definite D call. CDR3 length: 14 amino acids. Germline CDR1 reads SGHKS; CDR2 reads YYEKEE (reference sequence). Trimming took off 0 bases at V and 4 bases at J, with 10 bases between the two ends. CDR3 residues: CASSLDVGPYGYTF. In nucleotides, the CDR3 is TGTGCCAGCAGCTTGGATGTAGGGCCCTATGGCTACACCTTC. The variable domain in full, completed from reference TRBV5-5 and TRBJ1-2, reads DAGVTQSPTHLIKTRGQQVTLRCSPISGHKSVSWYQQVLGQGPQFIFQYYEKEERGRGNFPDRFSARQFPNYSSELNVNALLLGDSALYLCASSLDVGPYGYTFGSGTRLTVV.

This clonotype came up a few times. The V gene is TRBV6-1, the J gene TRBJ1-2; maybe TRBD1 (5 bases). CDR3 size: 14 residues. Trimming pared 11 bases from V and 1 base from J, leaving 17 bases between. The germline CDR1 and CDR2 sequences are MNHNS and SASEGT. As DNA, the CDR3 is TGTGCCTACAAGGAACAAGGGGATAACTATGGCTACACCTTC. Translated, it gives CAYKEQGDNYGYTF.

This clonotype was detected only once. The rearrangement links TRBV4-3 to TRBJ1-1; no definite D call. The CDR3 runs 15 residues. Trimming took 0 bases from V and 3 from J, leaving 11 bases between them. Germline V gives CDR1 LGHNA, CDR2 YSLEER. The CDR3 reads CASSQDRRGDTEAFF. CDR3 in DNA: TGCGCCAGCAGCCAAGATCGTAGAGGAGACACTGAAGCTTTCTTT.

The V gene is TRBV9, the J gene TRBJ1-1; D might be TRBD1 (5 bases). Trimming took off 0 bases at V and 0 bases at J, with 9 bases between the two ends. Germline V CDR1 and CDR2: SGDLS, YYNGEE. The CDR3 has 15 amino acids. Here the CDR3 DNA reads TGTGCCAGCAGCGTAGATCAGGGTTTGAACACTGAAGCTTTCTTT. Its translation: CASSVDQGLNTEAFF.

This chain uses TRBV28 with TRBJ2-5; D remains ambiguous. V lost 5 bases and J 1 base, leaving 17 bases between the germline ends. Germline CDR1 and CDR2: MDHEN and SYDVKM. The CDR3 loop spans 16 amino acids. CDR3 amino acids: CASSKSRVLPQETQYF. The CDR3, as DNA: TGTGCCAGCAGTAAATCCCGGGTACTCCCCCAAGAGACCCAGTACTTC.

This clonotype was recorded many times. This chain joins TRBV5-5 and TRBJ1-2, with no clear D. V lost 7 bases to trimming and J lost 2 bases, with 9 bases between them. The germline V gene encodes CDR1 SGHKS and CDR2 YYEKEE (reference sequence). The CDR3 sequence is 12 residues long. CDR3 sequence reads: CASGVENYGYTF. Here the CDR3 DNA reads TGTGCCAGCGGGGTAGAGAACTATGGCTACACCTTC.

This clonotype has a handful of counts. This may be a read error, as it is one base from a much larger clone. The rearrangement uses TRBV9 and TRBJ2-5, with D perhaps assigned TRBD1 or TRBD2 (5 bases each). The V and J ends lost 3 bases and 3 bases respectively, with 6 bases between them. The CDR3 runs 12 residues. Germline V gene lookup returns CDR1 SGDLS and CDR2 YYNGEE. The CDR3 loop reads CASSGDEETQYF. The CDR3 region has the DNA TGTGCCAGCAGCGGGGACGAAGAGACCCAGTACTTC.

The sample holds a few counts of this clonotype. The chain links TRBV7-9 to TRBJ2-1, with a tentative D call TRBD2 (5 bases). V was cut by 5 bases and J by 8 bases, with 22 bases left in between. This CDR3 has 16 residues. Germline lookup yields CDR1 SEHNR and CDR2 FQNEAQ (reference sequence). CDR3 coding DNA: TGTGCCAGCAGCCCTACCTGGGGAACTAGTAGCGATGAGCAGTTCTTC. This encodes CASSPTWGTSSDEQFF.

The V and J genes are TRBV6-5 and TRBJ2-5; TRBD1 might be the D (5 bases). The DNA end is more similar to TRBJ2-7, so the J call may be wrong. This CDR3 contains 17 residues. In germline, CDR1 is MNHEY, CDR2 SVGAGI. The CDR3 DNA reads as TGTGCCAGCAGTTACTCCATTATCTCCTTGGGGCCTGACGAGCAGTACTTC. Its protein product is CASSYSIISLGPDEQYF.

This clonotype was detected a few times. V and J are TRBV12-5 and TRBJ2-6; TRBD1 matches 8 bases. Trimming removed 8 bases from V and 1 base from J; junction bases left unmatched: 7. The CDR3 runs 16 residues. Germline CDR1 and CDR2: LGHNT and FRNRAP. CDR3 in amino acids: CASTRQGNSGANVLTF. The CDR3, as DNA: TGTGCTAGTACGCGACAGGGGAATTCTGGGGCCAACGTCCTGACTTTC.

The chain carries TRBV10-1 and TRBJ2-7; D gene uncertain. Looked up from germline, CDR1 is WNHNN and CDR2 is SYGVQD (reference sequence). Trimming took 2 bases from V and 9 from J, leaving 14 bases between them. There are 13 residues in the CDR3. CDR3 loop: CASSEVAPTGQYF. DNA for the CDR3: TGCGCCAGCAGTGAGGTAGCCCCAACGGGGCAGTACTTC.

This sequence joins TRBV9 and TRBJ2-5; tentative D call: TRBD1 (6 bases). Germline V gene sequence: CDR1 SGDLS, CDR2 YYNGEE. The V and J ends lost 0 bases and 4 bases respectively, with 13 bases between them. This CDR3 has 15 residues. CDR3 sequence reads: CASSVAGDDGETQYF. DNA for the CDR3: TGTGCCAGCAGCGTAGCAGGGGACGACGGAGAGACCCAGTACTTC.

This chain uses TRBV9 with TRBJ1-2; D might be TRBD1 (5 bases). Germline lookup yields CDR1 SGDLS and CDR2 YYNGEE. V was shortened by 4 bases and J by 4 bases, with 17 bases between the two germline ends. This CDR3 comprises 15 residues. The CDR3 DNA sequence: TGTGCCAGCAGCCTAGGGGAGGGTTCTGCCTATGGCTACACCTTC. Encoded protein: CASSLGEGSAYGYTF.